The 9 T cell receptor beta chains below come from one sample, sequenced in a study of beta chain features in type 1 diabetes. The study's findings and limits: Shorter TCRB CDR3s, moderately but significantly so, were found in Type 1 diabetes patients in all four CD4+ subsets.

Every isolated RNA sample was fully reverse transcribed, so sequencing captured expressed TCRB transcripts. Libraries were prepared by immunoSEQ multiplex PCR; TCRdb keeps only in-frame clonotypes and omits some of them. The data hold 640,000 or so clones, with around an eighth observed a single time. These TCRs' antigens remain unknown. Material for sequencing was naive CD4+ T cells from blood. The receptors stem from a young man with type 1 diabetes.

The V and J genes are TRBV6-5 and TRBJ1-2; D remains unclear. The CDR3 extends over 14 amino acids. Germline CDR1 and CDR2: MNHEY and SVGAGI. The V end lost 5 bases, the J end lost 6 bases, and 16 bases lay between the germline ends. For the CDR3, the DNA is TGTGCCAGCAGTGAACTGGCTCCGCCGAATGGCTACACCTTC. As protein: CASSELAPPNGYTF.

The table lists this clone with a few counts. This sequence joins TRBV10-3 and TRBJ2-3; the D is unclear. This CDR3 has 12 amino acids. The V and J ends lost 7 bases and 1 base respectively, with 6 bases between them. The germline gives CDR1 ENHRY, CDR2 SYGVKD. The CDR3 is CAIKTRTDTQYF. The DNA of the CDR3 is TGTGCCATCAAGACTCGCACAGATACGCAGTATTTT.

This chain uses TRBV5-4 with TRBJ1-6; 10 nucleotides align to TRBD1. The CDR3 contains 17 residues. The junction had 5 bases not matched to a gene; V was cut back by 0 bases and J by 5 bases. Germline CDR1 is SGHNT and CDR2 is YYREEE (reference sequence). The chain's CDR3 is CASSLGQGAQDNSPLHF. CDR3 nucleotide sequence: TGTGCCAGCAGCTTGGGACAGGGGGCCCAAGATAATTCACCCCTCCACTTT.

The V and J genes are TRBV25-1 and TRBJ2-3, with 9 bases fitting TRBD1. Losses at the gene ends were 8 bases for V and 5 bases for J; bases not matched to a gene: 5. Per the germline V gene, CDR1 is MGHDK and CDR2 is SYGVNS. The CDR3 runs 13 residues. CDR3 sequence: CASDRGGVDTQYF. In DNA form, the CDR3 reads TGTGCCAGCGACAGGGGGGGGGTAGATACGCAGTATTTT.

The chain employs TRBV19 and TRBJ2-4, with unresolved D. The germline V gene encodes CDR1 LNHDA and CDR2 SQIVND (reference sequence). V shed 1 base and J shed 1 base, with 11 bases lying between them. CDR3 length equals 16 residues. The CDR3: CASSIAAVGAKNIQYF. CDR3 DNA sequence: TGTGCCAGTAGTATAGCTGCGGTCGGGGCCAAAAACATTCAGTACTTC.

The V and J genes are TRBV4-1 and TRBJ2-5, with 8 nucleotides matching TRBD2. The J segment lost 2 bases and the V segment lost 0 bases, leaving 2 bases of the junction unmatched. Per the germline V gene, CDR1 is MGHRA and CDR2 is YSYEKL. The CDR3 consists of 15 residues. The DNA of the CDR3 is TGCGCCAGCAGCCAAGACGGGAGGGGTCAAGAGACCCAGTACTTC. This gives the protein CASSQDGRGQETQYF.

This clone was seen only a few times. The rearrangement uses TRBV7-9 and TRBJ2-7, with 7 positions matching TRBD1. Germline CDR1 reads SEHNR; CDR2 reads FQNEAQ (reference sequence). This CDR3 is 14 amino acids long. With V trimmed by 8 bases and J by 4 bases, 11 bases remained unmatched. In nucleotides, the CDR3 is TGTGCCAGCGGTTGGGGGACAGCTTTATACGAGCAGTACTTC. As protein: CASGWGTALYEQYF.

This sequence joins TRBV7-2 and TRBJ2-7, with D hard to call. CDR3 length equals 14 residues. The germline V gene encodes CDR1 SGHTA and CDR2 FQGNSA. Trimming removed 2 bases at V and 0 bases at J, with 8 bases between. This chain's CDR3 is CASSLLPSSYEQYF. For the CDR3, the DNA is TGTGCCAGCAGCTTACTCCCCAGCTCCTACGAGCAGTACTTC.

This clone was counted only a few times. The CDR3 sequence: CAWSQGNTEAFF. In DNA form, the CDR3 reads TGTGCCTGGAGCCAGGGAAACACTGAAGCTTTCTTT. This rearrangement joins TRBV30 to TRBJ1-1; D might be TRBD1 (5 bases). Germline CDR1 GTSNPN, CDR2 SVGIG (reference sequence). V lost 3 bases and J 2 bases, leaving 7 bases between the germline ends. The CDR3 length is 12 residues.